This record covers a single T cell receptor (beta chain). Its antigen is unidentified. This record comes from a study of T cell responses to AZD1222 COVID-19 vaccine. Study findings and constraints: Among the donors, most were white British and more were female, and clonal diversity was possibly underestimated. Targets within unmutated variant regions were reportedly found for nearly half of spike-specific TCRs. Compared with day 0, the breadth and depth of the Spike-specific TCR repertoire rose significantly after two doses of AZD1222.

TCRdb keeps only in-frame clones here, not all; method: immunoSEQ multiplex PCR. The sample has some 99,000 clones; over 80% are singletons. The sequence came from an adult in good health. The input for sequencing was peripheral blood, taken on day 0 of AZD1222 vaccination.

CDR3 region: CASSELAGGQETQYF. In nucleotides, the CDR3 is TGTGCCAGCAGTGAACTAGCGGGAGGTCAAGAGACCCAGTACTTC. The chain joins TRBV6-1 to TRBJ2-5, with 11 bases that match TRBD2. The CDR3 sequence is 15 residues long. V dropped 2 bases and J dropped 2; count of bases not matched to a gene: 1. The V gene's germline CDR1 is MNHNS and CDR2 SASEGT.